This TCR beta chain was identified during a study of blood T cell repertoires in COVID-19. CDR3 length: 14 amino acids. Sequencing used immunoSEQ multiplex PCR; TCRdb keeps in-frame clones, though not all of them. Found here are about 170,000 clones, approximately 84% of them singletons; the top ten hold approximately 2.6%. Seattle participants joined during active infection and were tracked over time. This receptor was taken from a woman of 80 years or more with COVID-19, enrolled during active disease. The material sequenced was peripheral blood. V is TRBV21-1 and J is TRBJ1-1; the table's TRBD1 call for D was not verified on the DNA. TRBV21-1 is termed a pseudogene. CDR3 DNA sequence: TGTGCCAGCAGCACAGGACAGGGGAACACTGAAGCTTTCTTT. Protein product: CASSTGQGNTEAFF.